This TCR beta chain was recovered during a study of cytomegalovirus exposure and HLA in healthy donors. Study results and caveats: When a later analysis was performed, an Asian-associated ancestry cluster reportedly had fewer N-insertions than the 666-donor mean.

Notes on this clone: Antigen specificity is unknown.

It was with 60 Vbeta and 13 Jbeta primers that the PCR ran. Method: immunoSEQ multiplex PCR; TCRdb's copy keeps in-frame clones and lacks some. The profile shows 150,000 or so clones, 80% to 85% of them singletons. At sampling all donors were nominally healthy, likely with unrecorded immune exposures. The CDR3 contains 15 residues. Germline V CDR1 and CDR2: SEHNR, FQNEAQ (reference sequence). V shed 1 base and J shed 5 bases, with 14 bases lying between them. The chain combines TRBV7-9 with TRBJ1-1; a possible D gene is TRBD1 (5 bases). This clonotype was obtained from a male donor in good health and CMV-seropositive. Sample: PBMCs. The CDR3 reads CASSLGPQGGTEAFF. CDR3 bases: TGTGCCAGCAGCTTAGGGCCTCAGGGAGGAACTGAAGCTTTCTTT.